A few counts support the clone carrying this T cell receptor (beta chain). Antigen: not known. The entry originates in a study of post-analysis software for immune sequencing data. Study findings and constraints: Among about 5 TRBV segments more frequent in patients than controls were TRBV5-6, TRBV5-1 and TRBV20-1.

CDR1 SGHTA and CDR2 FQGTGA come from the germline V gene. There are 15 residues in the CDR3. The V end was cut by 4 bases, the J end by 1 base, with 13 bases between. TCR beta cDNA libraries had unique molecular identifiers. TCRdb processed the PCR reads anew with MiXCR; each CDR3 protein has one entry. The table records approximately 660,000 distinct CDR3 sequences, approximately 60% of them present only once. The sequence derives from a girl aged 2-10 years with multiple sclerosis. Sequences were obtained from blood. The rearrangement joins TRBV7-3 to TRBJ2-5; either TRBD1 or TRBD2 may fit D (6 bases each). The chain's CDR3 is CASSSGGYTQETQYF. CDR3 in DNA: TGTGCCAGCAGCTCCGGGGGCTACACCCAAGAGACCCAGTACTTC.